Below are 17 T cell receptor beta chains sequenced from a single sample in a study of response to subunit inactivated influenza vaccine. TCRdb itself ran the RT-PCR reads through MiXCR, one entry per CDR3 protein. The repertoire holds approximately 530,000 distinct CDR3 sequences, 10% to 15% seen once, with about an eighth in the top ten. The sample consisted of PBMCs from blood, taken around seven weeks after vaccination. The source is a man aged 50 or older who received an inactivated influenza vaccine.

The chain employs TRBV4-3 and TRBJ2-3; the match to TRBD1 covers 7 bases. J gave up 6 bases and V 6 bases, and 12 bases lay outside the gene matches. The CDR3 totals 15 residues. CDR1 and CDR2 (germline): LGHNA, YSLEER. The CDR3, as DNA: TGCGCCAGCAGGCCGACAGGGAATGTTGTGGATACGCAGTATTTT. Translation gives CASRPTGNVVDTQYF.

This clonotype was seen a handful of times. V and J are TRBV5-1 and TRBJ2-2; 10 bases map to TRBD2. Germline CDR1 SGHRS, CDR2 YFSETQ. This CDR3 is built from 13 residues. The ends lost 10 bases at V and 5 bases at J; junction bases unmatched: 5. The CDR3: CACGLAVTGELFF. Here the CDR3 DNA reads TGCGCCTGCGGACTAGCGGTAACCGGGGAGCTGTTTTTT.

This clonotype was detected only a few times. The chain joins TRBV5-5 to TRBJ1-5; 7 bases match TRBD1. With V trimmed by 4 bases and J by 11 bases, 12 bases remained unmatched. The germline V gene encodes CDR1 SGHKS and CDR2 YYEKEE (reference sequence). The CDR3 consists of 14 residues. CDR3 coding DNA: TGTGCCAGCAGCCCCGAGGGGGCCCGGCGGTCCCAGCATTTT. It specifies CASSPEGARRSQHF.

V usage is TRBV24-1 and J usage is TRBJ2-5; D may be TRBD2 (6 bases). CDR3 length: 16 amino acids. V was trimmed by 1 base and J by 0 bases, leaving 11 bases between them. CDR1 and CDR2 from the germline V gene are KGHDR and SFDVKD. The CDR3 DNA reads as TGTGCCACCAGTGATTTCCAACGGGGGAACCAAGAGACCCAGTACTTC. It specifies CATSDFQRGNQETQYF.

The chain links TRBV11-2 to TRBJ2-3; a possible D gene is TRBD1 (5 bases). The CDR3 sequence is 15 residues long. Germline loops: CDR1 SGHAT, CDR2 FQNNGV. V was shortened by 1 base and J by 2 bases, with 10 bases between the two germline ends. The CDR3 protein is CASSLVEGATDTQYF. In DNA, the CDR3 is TGTGCCAGCAGCTTAGTTGAAGGGGCCACAGATACGCAGTATTTT.

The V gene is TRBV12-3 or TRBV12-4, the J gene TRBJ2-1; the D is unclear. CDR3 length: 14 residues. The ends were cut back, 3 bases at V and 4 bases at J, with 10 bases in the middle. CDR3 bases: TGTGCCAGCAGTTTGCAACAGCCATACAATGAGCAGTTCTTC. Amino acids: CASSLQQPYNEQFF.

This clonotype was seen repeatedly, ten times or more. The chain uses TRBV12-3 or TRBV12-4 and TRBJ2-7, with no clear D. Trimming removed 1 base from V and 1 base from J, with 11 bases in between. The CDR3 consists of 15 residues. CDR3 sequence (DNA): TGTGCCAGCAGTTTAGGGGATACATCTTCCTACGAGCAGTACTTC. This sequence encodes CASSLGDTSSYEQYF.

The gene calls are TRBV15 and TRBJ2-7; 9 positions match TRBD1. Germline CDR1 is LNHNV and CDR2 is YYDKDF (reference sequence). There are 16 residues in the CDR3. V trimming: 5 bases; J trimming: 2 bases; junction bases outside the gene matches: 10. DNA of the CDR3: TGTGCCACCAGCGTCACTCTGGGACAGGGCCCCTACGAGCAGTACTTC. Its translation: CATSVTLGQGPYEQYF.

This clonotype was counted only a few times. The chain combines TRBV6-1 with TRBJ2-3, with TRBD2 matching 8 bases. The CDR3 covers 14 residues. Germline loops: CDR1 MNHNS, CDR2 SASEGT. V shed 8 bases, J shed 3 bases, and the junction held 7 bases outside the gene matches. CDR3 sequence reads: CASGSGGQTDTQYF. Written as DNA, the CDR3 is TGTGCCAGCGGGAGCGGGGGCCAAACAGATACGCAGTATTTT.

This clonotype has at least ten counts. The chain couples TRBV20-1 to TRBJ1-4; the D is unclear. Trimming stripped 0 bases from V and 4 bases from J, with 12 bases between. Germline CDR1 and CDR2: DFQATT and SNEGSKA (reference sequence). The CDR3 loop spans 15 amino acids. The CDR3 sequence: CSARDAGGFNEKLFF. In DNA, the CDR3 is TGCAGTGCTAGAGATGCGGGAGGGTTTAATGAAAAACTGTTTTTT.

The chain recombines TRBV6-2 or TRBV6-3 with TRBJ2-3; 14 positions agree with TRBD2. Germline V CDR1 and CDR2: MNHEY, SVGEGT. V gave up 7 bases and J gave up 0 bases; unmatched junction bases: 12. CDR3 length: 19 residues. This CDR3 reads CASTPGLAGVPASTDTQYF. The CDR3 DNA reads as TGTGCCAGCACCCCGGGACTAGCGGGAGTTCCCGCTAGCACAGATACGCAGTATTTT.

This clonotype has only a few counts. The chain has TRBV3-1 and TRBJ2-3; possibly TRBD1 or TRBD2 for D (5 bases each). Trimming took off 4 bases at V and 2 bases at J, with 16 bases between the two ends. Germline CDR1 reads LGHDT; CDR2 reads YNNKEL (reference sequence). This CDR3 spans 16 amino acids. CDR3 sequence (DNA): TGTGCCAGCAGCCGCCGGGGCGGCTTGACCACAGATACGCAGTATTTT. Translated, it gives CASSRRGGLTTDTQYF.

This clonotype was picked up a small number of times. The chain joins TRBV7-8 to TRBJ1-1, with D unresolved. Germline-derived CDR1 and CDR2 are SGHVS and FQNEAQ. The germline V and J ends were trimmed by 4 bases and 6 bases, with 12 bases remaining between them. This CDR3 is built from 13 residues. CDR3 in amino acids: CASSSRGGAEAFF. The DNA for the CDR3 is TGTGCCAGCAGCTCCCGAGGTGGCGCTGAAGCTTTCTTT.

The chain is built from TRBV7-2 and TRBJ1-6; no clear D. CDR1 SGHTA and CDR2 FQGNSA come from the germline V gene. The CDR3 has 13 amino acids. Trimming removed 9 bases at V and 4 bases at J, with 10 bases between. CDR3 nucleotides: TGTGCCAGTGGCCCCGTTTATAATTCACCCCTCCACTTT. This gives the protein CASGPVYNSPLHF.

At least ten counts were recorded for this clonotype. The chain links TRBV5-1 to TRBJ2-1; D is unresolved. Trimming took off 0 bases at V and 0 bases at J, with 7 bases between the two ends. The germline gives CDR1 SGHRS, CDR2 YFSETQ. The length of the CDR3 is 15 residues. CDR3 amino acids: CASSLADSSYNEQFF. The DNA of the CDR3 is TGCGCCAGCAGCTTGGCCGATAGCTCCTACAATGAGCAGTTCTTC.

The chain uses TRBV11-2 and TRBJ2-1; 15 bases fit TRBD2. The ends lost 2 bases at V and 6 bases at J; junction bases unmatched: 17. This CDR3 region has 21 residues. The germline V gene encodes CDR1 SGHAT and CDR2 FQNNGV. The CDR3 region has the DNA TGTGCCAGCAGCTTATTGGGGGGGACTAGCGGGAGGACGATTCGATCCAATGAGCAGTTCTTC. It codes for CASSLLGGTSGRTIRSNEQFF.

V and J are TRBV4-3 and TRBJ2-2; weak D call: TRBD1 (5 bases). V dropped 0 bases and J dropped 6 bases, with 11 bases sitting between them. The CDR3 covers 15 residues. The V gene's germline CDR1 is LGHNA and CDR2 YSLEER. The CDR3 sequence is CASSQEAQGSGELFF. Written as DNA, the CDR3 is TGCGCCAGCAGCCAAGAAGCGCAGGGTTCCGGGGAGCTGTTTTTT.